A single sample gave rise to the 31 T cell receptor beta chains below, sequenced in a study of early T cells in non-severe SARS-CoV-2 infection. In TCRdb, the 5' RACE reads were re-called with MiXCR into one record per CDR3 protein. This sample has under 70,000 distinct CDR3 sequences, with around 10% found just once. Material for sequencing was whole blood. These receptors came from an adult who was a healthcare worker with PCR-confirmed SARS-CoV-2 infection or an uninfected control (not recorded which).

This clonotype was seen only a few times. The chain joins TRBV5-1 to TRBJ2-7; 8 positions match TRBD2. This CDR3 comprises 13 residues. The V gene end was trimmed by 4 bases and the J gene end by 7 bases; junction bases not matched to a gene: 7. Germline V gene data show CDR1 as SGHRS and CDR2 as YFSETQ. CDR3 DNA sequence: TGCGCCAGCAGCCGGACTAGCTTGAGTGAGCAGTACTTC. This gives the protein CASSRTSLSEQYF.

In this sample, this clonotype turned up a few times. This rearrangement joins TRBV18 to TRBJ2-3; 9 nucleotides align to TRBD2. The CDR3 length is 15 residues. The V and J ends lost 2 bases and 7 bases, in that order; junction bases with no gene match: 7. Germline CDR1 is KGHSH and CDR2 is LQKENI. CDR3 residues: CASSPDIAGVNTQYF. CDR3 DNA: TGTGCCAGCTCACCAGATATAGCGGGGGTGAATACGCAGTATTTT.

In its sample, this clonotype was seen many times. CDR3 sequence reads: CASRRAVTRPNEQFF. CDR3 coding DNA: TGTGCCAGCAGGAGGGCCGTAACCCGCCCGAATGAGCAGTTCTTC. V is TRBV11-2 and J is TRBJ2-1; D may be TRBD2 (5 bases). V lost 6 bases, J lost 7 bases, and 19 bases lay in between. Germline assignment: CDR1 SGHAT and CDR2 FQNNGV. The CDR3 extends over 15 amino acids.

The sample holds a few counts of this clonotype. The rearrangement uses TRBV9 and TRBJ2-5, with 8 bases aligning to TRBD1. V was clipped by 5 bases and J by 3 bases; unmatched bases: 6. The CDR3 extends over 14 amino acids. Germline V gene sequence: CDR1 SGDLS, CDR2 YYNGEE. In DNA form, the CDR3 reads TGTGCCAGCAGTGGGACAGGAATAGAAGAGACCCAGTACTTC. Its translation is CASSGTGIEETQYF.

At least ten counts were recorded for this clonotype. The chain combines TRBV2 with TRBJ1-4; D is possibly TRBD1 (5 bases). Trimming cost V 8 bases and J 2 bases, with 18 bases left between them. The CDR3 is 16 amino acids. The germline CDR1 and CDR2 sequences are SNHLY and FYNNEI. Written as DNA, the CDR3 is TGTGCCAGCTGGATGAGGTCAGGGTCGACTAATGAAAAACTGTTTTTT. This sequence encodes CASWMRSGSTNEKLFF.

J is TRBJ2-1 and V is TRBV10-2; D is unclear. Between the trimmed V and J ends, which lost 2 bases and 0 bases, there was a span of 8 bases. CDR3 length: 15 amino acids. Per germline, CDR1 WSHSY and CDR2 SAAADI. The CDR3 reads CASSEQSSSYNEQFF. The CDR3 DNA sequence: TGCGCCAGCAGTGAGCAATCGAGCTCCTACAATGAGCAGTTCTTC.

This clonotype has a count of ten or more. The J gene is TRBJ1-1, the V gene TRBV29-1; D not resolved. V was trimmed by 6 bases and J by 2 bases, leaving 13 bases between them. The germline CDR1 and CDR2 sequences are SQVTM and ANQGSEA. The CDR3 has 13 amino acids. CDR3 sequence (DNA): TGCAGCGTCCTTGCCAGCCCAAACACTGAAGCTTTCTTT. Protein sequence: CSVLASPNTEAFF.

This clonotype has a handful of counts. The J gene is TRBJ2-7, the V gene TRBV11-3; 7 bases fit TRBD1. The junction had 11 bases not matched to a gene; V was cut back by 4 bases and J by 5 bases. Per the germline V gene, CDR1 is SGHNT and CDR2 is YENEEA. This CDR3 is 15 amino acids long. The CDR3 loop reads CASSSVQGTSNEQYF. CDR3 nucleotide sequence: TGTGCCAGCAGCTCCGTACAGGGGACAAGTAACGAGCAGTACTTC.

The chain combines TRBV10-3 with TRBJ2-5; 11 positions match TRBD2. Germline V gene sequence: CDR1 ENHRY, CDR2 SYGVKD. This CDR3 comprises 15 residues. J lost 0 bases, V lost 6 bases, and 3 bases had no gene match. The CDR3 sequence: CAIRATSGDQETQYF. The DNA of the CDR3 is TGTGCCATCAGGGCGACTAGCGGGGACCAAGAGACCCAGTACTTC.

This clonotype showed up many times. The chain couples TRBV5-4 to TRBJ1-2; a possible D gene is TRBD1 (5 bases). Trimming pared 6 bases from V and 4 bases from J, leaving 16 bases between. Germline V gene lookup returns CDR1 SGHNT and CDR2 YYREEE (reference sequence). CDR3 length: 14 amino acids. CDR3: CASTTGGLVYGYTF. The CDR3 region has the DNA TGTGCCAGCACCACCGGGGGGTTGGTCTATGGCTACACCTTC.

In its sample, this clonotype was seen many times. The rearrangement links TRBV5-4 to TRBJ2-1, with a weak D call TRBD2 (5 bases). CDR1 is SGHNT and CDR2 is YYREEE in the germline V gene (reference sequence). V lost 4 bases, J lost 4 bases, and 15 bases lay in between. This CDR3 spans 15 amino acids. In nucleotides, the CDR3 is TGTGCCAGCAGCCTCAGGACTGGATATTACAATGAGCAGTTCTTC. Residues: CASSLRTGYYNEQFF.

The genes are TRBV6-1 and TRBJ1-2, with 9 bases fitting TRBD1. Germline V lookup: CDR1 MNHNS, CDR2 SASEGT. The CDR3 length is 14 residues. V lost 8 bases and J lost 5; bases outside the gene matches: 9. The CDR3 region has the DNA TGTGCCAGCGAACCGGACAGGGGATGGTATGGCTACACCTTC. Protein product: CASEPDRGWYGYTF.

This clonotype was counted ten times or more. A junction boundary mismatches the germline segment, possibly from a read error. The chain couples TRBV7-7 to TRBJ2-3; 12 bases map to TRBD2. Germline V gives CDR1 SSHAT, CDR2 FNYEAQ (reference sequence). The CDR3 extends over 19 amino acids. CDR3 coding DNA: TGTGCTAGCAGCCGGGAGGGGACTAGCGGGCCCGGAGGAGCAGATACGCAGTATTTT. This sequence encodes CASSREGTSGPGGADTQYF.

This clonotype was observed a handful of times. The chain links TRBV6-5 to TRBJ2-2; TRBD2 aligns across 10 bases. Germline loops: CDR1 MNHEY, CDR2 SVGAGI. This CDR3 has 16 amino acids. The V and J ends lost 3 bases and 3 bases, in that order; junction bases with no gene match: 4. The CDR3 sequence is CASSYASGSHTGELFF. In DNA, the CDR3 is TGTGCCAGCAGTTATGCTAGCGGGAGCCACACCGGGGAGCTGTTTTTT.

This clonotype has just a few counts. J is TRBJ2-7 and V is TRBV4-1; no definite D call. CDR1 and CDR2 from the germline V gene are MGHRA and YSYEKL. V gave up 1 base and J gave up 2 bases, with 12 bases separating them. This CDR3 contains 15 residues. CDR3 sequence: CASSQGPDGAYEQYF. The CDR3 DNA is TGCGCCAGCAGCCAAGGACCCGACGGAGCCTACGAGCAGTACTTC.

This clonotype has a handful of counts. CDR3 sequence reads: CASSLNFYGYTF. For the CDR3, the DNA is TGTGCCAGCAGTTTGAATTTCTACGGCTACACCTTC. The genes are TRBV12-3 or TRBV12-4 and TRBJ1-2; D is unresolved. V lost 3 bases and J 8 bases, leaving 10 bases between the germline ends. The length of the CDR3 is 12 residues.

This rearrangement joins TRBV4-2 to TRBJ2-7, with 12 nucleotides matching TRBD1. Trimming took 3 bases from V and 3 from J; bases not matched to a gene: 3. Germline-derived CDR1 and CDR2 are LGHNA and YNFKEQ. The CDR3 is 15 amino acids. The CDR3 protein is CASSQGDRGHYEQYF. CDR3 sequence (DNA): TGTGCCAGCAGCCAGGGGGACAGGGGGCACTACGAGCAGTACTTC.

This chain links TRBV7-2 with TRBJ2-5, with TRBD1 matching over 7 bases. Germline CDR1 and CDR2: SGHTA and FQGNSA. The CDR3 consists of 15 residues. V shed 5 bases, J shed 1 base, and the junction held 7 bases outside the gene matches. The CDR3, as DNA: TGTGCCAGCAGCAAACAGGGACAGTTCCAAGAGACCCAGTACTTC. This encodes CASSKQGQFQETQYF.

This chain uses TRBV6-5 with TRBJ1-3; D is unclear. The CDR3 runs 15 residues. Germline CDR1 is MNHEY and CDR2 is SVGAGI. The ends were cut back, 6 bases at V and 0 bases at J, with 12 bases in the middle. The CDR3 protein is CASSPMAVSGNTIYF. The CDR3 DNA is TGTGCCAGCAGCCCGATGGCCGTCTCTGGAAACACCATATATTTT.

This clonotype was detected ten times or more. The rearrangement links TRBV6-5 to TRBJ1-1, with a tentative D call TRBD1 (5 bases). Germline-derived CDR1 and CDR2 are MNHEY and SVGAGI. The V gene lost 6 bases and the J gene lost 4 bases, with 15 bases spanning the gap. CDR3 length: 14 amino acids. CDR3 sequence: CASSRVGGGTEAFF. The CDR3 bases are TGTGCCAGCAGCCGAGTCGGTGGGGGCACTGAAGCTTTCTTT.

This clonotype came up many times. This rearrangement joins TRBV20-1 to TRBJ1-2, with D possibly matching TRBD1 (6 bases). The germline V gene encodes CDR1 DFQATT and CDR2 SNEGSKA (reference sequence). The V end lost 4 bases, the J end lost 4 bases, and 13 bases lay between the germline ends. This CDR3 region has 13 residues. The CDR3 protein is CSAIGGLGYGYTF. The CDR3 DNA sequence: TGCAGTGCTATCGGGGGGCTTGGCTATGGCTACACCTTC.

This clonotype was observed many times. The CDR3, as DNA: TGCGCCAGCAGCCAGCCTAATGAAAAACTGTTTTTT. It encodes CASSQPNEKLFF. This rearrangement joins TRBV10-2 to TRBJ1-4; D remains ambiguous. Germline-derived CDR1 and CDR2 are WSHSY and SAAADI. The CDR3 has 12 amino acids. The V end was cut by 6 bases, the J end by 3 bases, with 5 bases between.

This clonotype was observed many times. The V gene is TRBV20-1, the J gene TRBJ2-1, with TRBD1 matching over 7 bases. The CDR3 covers 14 residues. V lost 0 bases and J lost 3; bases outside the gene matches: 2. Per the germline V gene, CDR1 is DFQATT and CDR2 is SNEGSKA (reference sequence). CDR3 sequence (DNA): TGCAGTGCTAGAGACTCAGGGGGCTACAATGAGCAGTTCTTC. It encodes CSARDSGGYNEQFF.

This clonotype was seen a handful of times. The chain is built from TRBV24-1 and TRBJ2-1; D gene ambiguous. V gave up 4 bases and J gave up 12 bases, with 18 bases separating them. Looked up from germline, CDR1 is KGHDR and CDR2 is SFDVKD. This CDR3 contains 14 residues. CDR3 protein: CATSDPTLTRGQFF. The DNA for the CDR3 is TGTGCCACCAGTGACCCTACTCTGACGCGAGGGCAGTTCTTC.

This clonotype was found a few times. The V gene is TRBV6-5, the J gene TRBJ2-7; perhaps TRBD1 as D (5 bases). Trimming left V 5 bases short and J 0 bases short, with 14 bases between. This CDR3 region has 15 residues. Germline loops: CDR1 MNHEY, CDR2 SVGAGI. The DNA for the CDR3 is TGTGCCAGCAGTCCGGACAACTCATTCTCCTACGAGCAGTACTTC. Protein sequence: CASSPDNSFSYEQYF.

This clonotype was observed at least ten times. The chain uses TRBV30 and TRBJ1-2, with D hard to call. Trimming took 2 bases from V and 8 from J, leaving 15 bases between them. This CDR3 is 13 amino acids long. The germline gives CDR1 GTSNPN, CDR2 SVGIG (reference sequence). The CDR3 sequence: CAWSRALALGYTF. The DNA for the CDR3 is TGTGCCTGGAGTCGGGCACTGGCACTCGGCTACACCTTC.

V usage is TRBV12-5 and J usage is TRBJ2-5; no clear D. Germline V gene sequence: CDR1 LGHNT, CDR2 FRNRAP. The V end was cut by 6 bases, the J end by 2 bases, with 10 bases between. The CDR3 loop spans 13 amino acids. The CDR3 bases are TGTGCTAGTGGCACCAGAGAGCAAGAGACCCAGTACTTC. It codes for CASGTREQETQYF. Filled out from reference TRBV12-5 and TRBJ2-5, the complete variable domain reads DARVTQTPRHKVTEMGQEVTMRCQPILGHNTVFWYRQTMMQGLELLAYFRNRAPLDDSGMPKDRFSAEMPDATLATLKIQPSEPRDSAVYFCASGTREQETQYFGPGTRLLVL.

This clonotype was seen at least ten times. The chain joins TRBV10-3 to TRBJ1-2, with 9 bases lining up with TRBD1. The V and J ends lost 4 bases and 1 base, in that order; junction bases with no gene match: 7. CDR3 size: 16 residues. Germline lookup yields CDR1 ENHRY and CDR2 SYGVKD. CDR3 DNA sequence: TGTGCCATCAGTGCGGGACAGGGAAACAATAACTATGGCTACACCTTC. Protein sequence: CAISAGQGNNNYGYTF.

This clonotype was seen many times. The V call is TRBV6-5, the J call TRBJ1-3; the match to TRBD1 covers 7 bases. Germline loops: CDR1 MNHEY, CDR2 SVGAGI. Trimming at V came to 5 bases and at J to 2 bases, leaving 6 bases not matched to a gene. The CDR3 is made up of 15 amino acids. The CDR3 reads CASSHPRGAGNTIYF. In nucleotides, the CDR3 is TGTGCCAGCAGTCATCCCAGGGGGGCTGGAAACACCATATATTTT.

Concerning this clonotype: The junction shows a germline mismatch at one end, possibly a read error. The chain combines TRBV27 with TRBJ2-7; 9 nucleotides agree with TRBD2. In germline, CDR1 is MNHEY, CDR2 SMNVEV (reference sequence). This CDR3 is built from 16 residues. CDR3 protein: CASSLLAGQTTGEQHF. The CDR3 DNA sequence: TGTGCCAGCAGTTTGCTAGCGGGGCAAACGACAGGCGAGCAGCACTTC.

There are a few counts of this clonotype. V and J are TRBV5-4 and TRBJ1-1, with 7 bases aligning to TRBD1. The CDR3 totals 12 residues. Germline lookup yields CDR1 SGHNT and CDR2 YYREEE (reference sequence). With 3 bases clipped from V and 10 bases from J, the junction kept 6 bases outside the gene matches. The CDR3 nucleotides are TGTGCCAGCAGCTCAGGGGGTTATCGAGCTTTCTTT. It codes for CASSSGGYRAFF.